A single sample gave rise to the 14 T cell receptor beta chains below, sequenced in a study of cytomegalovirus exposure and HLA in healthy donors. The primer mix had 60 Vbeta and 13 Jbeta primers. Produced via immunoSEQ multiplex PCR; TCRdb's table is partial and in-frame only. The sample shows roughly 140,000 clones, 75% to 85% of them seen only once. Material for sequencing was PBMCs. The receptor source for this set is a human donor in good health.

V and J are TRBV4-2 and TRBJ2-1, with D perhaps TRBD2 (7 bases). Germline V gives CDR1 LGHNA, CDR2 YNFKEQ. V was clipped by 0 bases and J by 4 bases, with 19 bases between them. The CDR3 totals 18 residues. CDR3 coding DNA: TGTGCCAGCAGCCAAGAAGCGGTTGGACGGGGGGCTTACAATGAGCAGTTCTTC. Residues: CASSQEAVGRGAYNEQFF.

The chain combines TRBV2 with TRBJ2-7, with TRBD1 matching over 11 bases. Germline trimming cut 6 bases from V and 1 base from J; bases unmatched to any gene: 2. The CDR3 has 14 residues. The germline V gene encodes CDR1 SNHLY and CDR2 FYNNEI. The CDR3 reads CASRGDRGSYEQYF. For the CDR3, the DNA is TGTGCCAGCAGAGGGGACAGGGGGTCCTACGAGCAGTACTTC. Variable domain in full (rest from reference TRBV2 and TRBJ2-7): EPEVTQTPSHQVTQMGQEVILRCVPISNHLYFYWYRQILGQKVEFLVSFYNNEISEKSEIFDDQFSVERPDGSNFTLKIRSTKLEDSAMYFCASRGDRGSYEQYFGPGTRLTVT.

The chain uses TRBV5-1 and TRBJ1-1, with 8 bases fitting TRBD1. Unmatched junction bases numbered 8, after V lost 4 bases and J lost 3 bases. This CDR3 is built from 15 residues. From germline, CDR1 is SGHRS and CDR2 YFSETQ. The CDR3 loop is CASSDSGTGYTEAFF. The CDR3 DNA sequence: TGCGCCAGCAGCGATTCCGGGACAGGCTACACTGAAGCTTTCTTT.

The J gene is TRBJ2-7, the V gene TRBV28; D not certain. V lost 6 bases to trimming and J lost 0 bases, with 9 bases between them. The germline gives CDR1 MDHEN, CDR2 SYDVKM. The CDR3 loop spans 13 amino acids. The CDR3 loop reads CASSYSSSYEQYF. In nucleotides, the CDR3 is TGTGCCAGCAGCTACAGTTCCTCCTACGAGCAGTACTTC.

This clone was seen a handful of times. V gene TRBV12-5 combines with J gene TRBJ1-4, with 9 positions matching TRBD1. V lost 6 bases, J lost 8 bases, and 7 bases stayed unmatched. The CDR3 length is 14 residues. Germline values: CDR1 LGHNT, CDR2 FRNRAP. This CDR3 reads CASGLGTGTEKLFF. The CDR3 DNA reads TGTGCTAGTGGCCTCGGGACAGGGACAGAAAAACTGTTTTTT.

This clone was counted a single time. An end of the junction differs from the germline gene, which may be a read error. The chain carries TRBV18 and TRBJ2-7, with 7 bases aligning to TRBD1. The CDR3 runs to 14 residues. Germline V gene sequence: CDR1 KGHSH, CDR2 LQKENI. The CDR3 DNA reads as TGTGCCAGCTCCCCACGAGGGGGCAGGGGACGGCAGTACTTC. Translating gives CASSPRGGRGRQYF.

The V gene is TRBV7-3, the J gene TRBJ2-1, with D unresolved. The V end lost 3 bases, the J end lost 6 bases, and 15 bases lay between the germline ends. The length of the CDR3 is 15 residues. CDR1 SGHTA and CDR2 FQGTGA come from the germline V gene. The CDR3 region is CASSLTEASFNEQFF. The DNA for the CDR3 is TGTGCCAGCAGCTTGACCGAAGCTAGTTTCAATGAGCAGTTCTTC.

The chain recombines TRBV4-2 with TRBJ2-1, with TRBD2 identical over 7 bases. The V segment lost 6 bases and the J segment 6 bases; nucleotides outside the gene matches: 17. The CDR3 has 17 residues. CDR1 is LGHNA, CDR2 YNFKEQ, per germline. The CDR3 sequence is CASRRNLAGEGSNEQFF. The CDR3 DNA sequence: TGTGCCAGCAGGCGAAACTTAGCGGGCGAAGGGTCCAATGAGCAGTTCTTC.

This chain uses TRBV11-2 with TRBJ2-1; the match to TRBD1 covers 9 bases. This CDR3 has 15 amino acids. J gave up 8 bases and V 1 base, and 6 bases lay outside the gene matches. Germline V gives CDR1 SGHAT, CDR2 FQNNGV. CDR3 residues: CASSLGPGQGHEQFF. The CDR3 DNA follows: TGTGCCAGCAGCTTAGGGCCGGGACAGGGCCATGAGCAGTTCTTC.

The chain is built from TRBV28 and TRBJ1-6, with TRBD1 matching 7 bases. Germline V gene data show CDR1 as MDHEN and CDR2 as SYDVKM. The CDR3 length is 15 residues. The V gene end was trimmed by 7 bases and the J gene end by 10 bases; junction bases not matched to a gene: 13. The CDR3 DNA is TGTGCCAGCAACCGGGACAGTGGGCTTGGGTCACCCCTCCACTTT. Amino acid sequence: CASNRDSGLGSPLHF.

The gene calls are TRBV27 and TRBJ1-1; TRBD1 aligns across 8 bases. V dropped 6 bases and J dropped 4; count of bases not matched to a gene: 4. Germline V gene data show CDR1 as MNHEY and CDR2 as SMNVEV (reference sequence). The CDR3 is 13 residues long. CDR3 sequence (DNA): TGTGCCAGCAGCCGACAGGGGTTCACTGAAGCTTTCTTT. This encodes CASSRQGFTEAFF.

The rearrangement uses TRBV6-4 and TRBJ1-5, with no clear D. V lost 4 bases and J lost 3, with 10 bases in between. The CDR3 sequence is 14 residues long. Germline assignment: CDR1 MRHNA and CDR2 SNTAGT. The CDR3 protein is CASSVNSYNQPQHF. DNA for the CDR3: TGTGCCAGCAGTGTGAACAGCTACAATCAGCCCCAGCATTTT.

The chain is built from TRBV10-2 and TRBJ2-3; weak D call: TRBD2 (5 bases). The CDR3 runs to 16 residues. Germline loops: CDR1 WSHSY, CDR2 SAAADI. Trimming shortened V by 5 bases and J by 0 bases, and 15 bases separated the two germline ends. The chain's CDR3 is CASSQRERSSTDTQYF. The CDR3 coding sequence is TGCGCCAGCAGTCAGAGGGAGCGGTCTAGCACAGATACGCAGTATTTT.

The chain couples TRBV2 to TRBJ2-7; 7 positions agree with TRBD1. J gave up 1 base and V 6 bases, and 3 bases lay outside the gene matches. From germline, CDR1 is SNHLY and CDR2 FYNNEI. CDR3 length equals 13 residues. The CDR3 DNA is TGTGCCAGCAGCAGGGACAGTTCCTACGAGCAGTACTTC. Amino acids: CASSRDSSYEQYF.